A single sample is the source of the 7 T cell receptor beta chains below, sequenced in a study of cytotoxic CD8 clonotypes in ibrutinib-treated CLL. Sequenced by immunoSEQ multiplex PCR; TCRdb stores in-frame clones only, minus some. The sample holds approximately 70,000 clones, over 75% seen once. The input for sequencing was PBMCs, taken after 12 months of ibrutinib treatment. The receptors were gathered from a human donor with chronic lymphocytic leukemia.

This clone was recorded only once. CDR3 sequence: CSVAQGWDNEQFF. CDR3 in DNA: TGCAGCGTTGCCCAGGGGTGGGACAATGAGCAGTTCTTC. V usage is TRBV29-1 and J usage is TRBJ2-1; D possibly corresponds to TRBD1 (6 bases). The CDR3 loop spans 13 amino acids. V was cut by 4 bases and J by 5 bases, with 12 bases left in between. Germline-derived CDR1 and CDR2 are SQVTM and ANQGSEA.

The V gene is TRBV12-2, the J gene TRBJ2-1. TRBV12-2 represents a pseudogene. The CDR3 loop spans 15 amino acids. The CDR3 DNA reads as TGTGCAAGTCGCTTAGAAAGGGAATCAAACAATGAGCAGTTCTTC. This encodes CASRLERESNNEQFF.

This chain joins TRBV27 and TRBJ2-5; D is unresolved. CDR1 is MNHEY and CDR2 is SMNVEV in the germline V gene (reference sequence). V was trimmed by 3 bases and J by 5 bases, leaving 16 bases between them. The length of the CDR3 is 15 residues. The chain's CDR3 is CASSFSPSGRETQYF. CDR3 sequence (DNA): TGTGCCAGCAGTTTCTCCCCCTCCGGAAGGGAGACCCAGTACTTC.

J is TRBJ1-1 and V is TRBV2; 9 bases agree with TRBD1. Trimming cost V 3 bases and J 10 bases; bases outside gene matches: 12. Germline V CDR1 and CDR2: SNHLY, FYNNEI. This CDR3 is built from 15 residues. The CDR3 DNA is TGTGCCAGCAGTGATCCGGGACAGGGTGTTTCGGGAGCTTTCTTT. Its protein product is CASSDPGQGVSGAFF.

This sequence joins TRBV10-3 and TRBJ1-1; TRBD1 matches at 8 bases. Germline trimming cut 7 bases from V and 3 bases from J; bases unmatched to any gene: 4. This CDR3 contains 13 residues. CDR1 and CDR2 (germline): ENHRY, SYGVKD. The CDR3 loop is CAIKDRADTEAFF. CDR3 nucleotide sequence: TGTGCCATCAAGGACAGGGCGGACACTGAAGCTTTCTTT.

The CDR3 protein is CASSAPPGRLARGNNEQFF. The DNA of the CDR3 is TGTGCCAGTAGTGCCCCCCCAGGTCGGCTAGCCAGGGGGAACAATGAGCAGTTCTTC. The V gene is TRBV19, the J gene TRBJ2-1, with 7 positions matching TRBD1. The trim removed 5 bases at V and 5 bases at J, leaving 21 bases unmatched. Germline V gene lookup returns CDR1 LNHDA and CDR2 SQIVND (reference sequence). CDR3 length: 19 residues.

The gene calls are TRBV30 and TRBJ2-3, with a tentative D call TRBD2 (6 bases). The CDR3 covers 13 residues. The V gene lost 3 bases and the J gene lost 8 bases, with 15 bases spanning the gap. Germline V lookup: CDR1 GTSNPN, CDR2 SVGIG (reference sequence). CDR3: CAWRSGDRATQYF. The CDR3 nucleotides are TGTGCCTGGAGGTCGGGAGATCGAGCTACGCAGTATTTT. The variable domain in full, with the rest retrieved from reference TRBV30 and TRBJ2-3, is SQTIHQWPATLVQPVGSPLSLECTVEGTSNPNLYWYRQAAGRGLQLLFYSVGIGQISSEVPQNLSASRPQDRQFILSSKKLLLSDSGFYLCAWRSGDRATQYFGPGTRLTVL.